This paragraph covers one T cell receptor (beta chain) sequence. Per the original methods: Amplifying reference gene primers gave estimates of nucleated cell counts. Only in-frame clones appear in the TCRdb table, and some are missing; sequencing was by immunoSEQ multiplex PCR. The D gene and trimming were derived from the DNA, and the V and J assignments and clone size from that table. In the table there are 55,000 to 75,000 clones, around 77% of which are singletons. This sample stems from a study of blood T cell repertoires in COVID-19. Study in general: Sources were T cells, B-cell-depleted T cells, or PBMCs; the material itself was cDNA or gDNA.

Germline CDR1 reads LGHNA; CDR2 reads YNFKEQ. This CDR3 spans 16 amino acids. Germline trimming cut 1 base from V and 3 bases from J; bases unmatched to any gene: 8. The source material was peripheral blood. The sequence came from an older man with active or convalescent COVID-19. This sequence joins TRBV4-2 and TRBJ1-1; 7 bases are a match to TRBD1. The CDR3 DNA reads as TGTGCCAGCAGCCAAGTCATTGGGCAGGGGGACACTGAAGCTTTCTTT. It translates to CASSQVIGQGDTEAFF.